The entry that follows covers one T cell receptor (beta chain) sequence. Its antigen is unknown. This sample stems from a study of T cell clonotyping in hematopoietic cell transplantation. Study details: Recipient blood drawn about 28 days pretransplant and days 30, 100, 180 after. Study results and caveats: Few recipient clonotypes overlapped donors; over 95% were de novo at given depth. After transplant, recipient diversity fell while pathologically expanded clonotypes grew through day 180.

Profiling relied on immunoSEQ multiplex PCR, and the TCRdb table lists in-frame clones only, not all of them. The table has roughly 15,000 clones, around 62% seen once. CDR3 length equals 15 residues. The junction had 4 bases not matched to a gene; V was cut back by 1 base and J by 4 bases. Germline CDR1 and CDR2: LNHDA and SQIVND (reference sequence). This chain joins TRBV19 and TRBJ2-1; 7 bases line up with TRBD2. The TCR was taken from a human donor who either received an allogeneic hematopoietic cell transplant for a myeloid malignancy or was a related donor (not recorded which). Some clones in this sample may be carry-over from other donors' samples. The sequencing input was PBMCs. CDR3 DNA: TGTGCCAGTAGTATAGGAGCGGGGATTTACAATGAGCAGTTCTTC. This sequence encodes CASSIGAGIYNEQFF.